Shown below are 24 T cell receptor beta chains from a single sample sequenced in a study of shared clonotypes between healthy human individuals. Sequenced by immunoSEQ multiplex PCR; TCRdb stores in-frame clones only, minus some. The table includes around 990,000 clones, approximately 80% detected once. Sample: memory CD4+ T cells from PBMCs. Subset in this sample: CD45RA-negative fraction. The source is a man aged 18 to 30 in good health. Some clones in this sample may be carry-over from other donors' samples.

The genes are TRBV9 and TRBJ2-1, with D hard to call. In germline, CDR1 is SGDLS, CDR2 YYNGEE. V lost 0 bases and J lost 10, with 11 bases in between. The CDR3 is 13 amino acids. Here the CDR3 DNA reads TGTGCCAGCAGCGTAGTTCAAGCAGGCGAGCAGTTCTTC. Translated: CASSVVQAGEQFF.

This clone has just one count. The sample holds other DNA sequences that translate to the same CDR3. The V call is TRBV5-1, the J call TRBJ2-1; 12 nucleotides match TRBD2. Germline V CDR1 and CDR2: SGHRS, YFSETQ. The CDR3 length is 14 residues. V lost 5 bases, J lost 7 bases, and 4 bases stayed unmatched. The CDR3 region is CASSEGTSGNEQFF. The CDR3 nucleotides read TGCGCCAGCAGTGAAGGGACTAGCGGGAATGAGCAGTTCTTC.

In its sample, this clone was seen a few times. The rearrangement uses TRBV6-1 and TRBJ1-2, with D unresolved. The CDR3 is 14 residues long. Germline V gene sequence: CDR1 MNHNS, CDR2 SASEGT. Trimming removed 3 bases from V and 4 bases from J, with 12 bases in between. CDR3 sequence reads: CASSDWASPYGYTF. For the CDR3, the DNA is TGTGCCAGCAGTGATTGGGCCAGTCCCTATGGCTACACCTTC.

In this sample, this clone turned up a few times. The chain combines TRBV7-9 with TRBJ2-1, with a possible D match to TRBD2 (6 bases). The length of the CDR3 is 15 residues. Deletions cut 3 bases from V and 2 bases from J, with 11 bases between. Germline V gives CDR1 SEHNR, CDR2 FQNEAQ (reference sequence). Here the CDR3 DNA reads TGTGCCAGCAGCTTCGGCGGGACGACCTACAATGAGCAGTTCTTC. Amino acid sequence: CASSFGGTTYNEQFF.

This chain links TRBV27 with TRBJ2-3; D ambiguous. This CDR3 has 14 amino acids. Per germline, CDR1 MNHEY and CDR2 SMNVEV (reference sequence). V shed 2 bases and J shed 6 bases, with 12 bases lying between them. The CDR3, as DNA: TGTGCCAGCAGTTTAAAAGTCGTTGGTGATACGCAGTATTTT. It yields the protein CASSLKVVGDTQYF.

V gene TRBV19 combines with J gene TRBJ2-4, with D perhaps TRBD2 (5 bases). This CDR3 is built from 15 residues. Looked up from germline, CDR1 is LNHDA and CDR2 is SQIVND (reference sequence). V was trimmed by 8 bases and J by 7 bases, leaving 21 bases between them. CDR3 protein: CASESGPDTRNIQYF. CDR3 in DNA: TGTGCCAGTGAATCGGGCCCCGATACTAGGAACATTCAGTACTTC.

This clone was seen a few times. The rearrangement links TRBV27 to TRBJ1-2; the match to TRBD1 covers 11 bases. Trimming cost V 5 bases and J 8 bases; bases outside gene matches: 13. This CDR3 spans 16 amino acids. CDR1 and CDR2 (germline): MNHEY, SMNVEV (reference sequence). CDR3 loop: CASSPPLGQGARGYTF. The CDR3 DNA sequence: TGTGCCAGCAGTCCTCCCCTAGGACAGGGGGCGCGGGGCTACACCTTC.

In its sample, this clone was seen once. This chain links TRBV2 with TRBJ2-3; D gene ambiguous. The CDR3 runs 15 residues. Germline CDR1 reads SNHLY; CDR2 reads FYNNEI. V lost 6 bases and J lost 2, with 15 bases in between. The chain's CDR3 is CASSDSRYNTDTQYF. The CDR3, as DNA: TGTGCCAGCAGCGATAGCCGTTATAACACAGATACGCAGTATTTT. Using reference TRBV2 and TRBJ2-3 for the parts outside the CDR3, the full variable domain is EPEVTQTPSHQVTQMGQEVILRCVPISNHLYFYWYRQILGQKVEFLVSFYNNEISEKSEIFDDQFSVERPDGSNFTLKIRSTKLEDSAMYFCASSDSRYNTDTQYFGPGTRLTVL.

DNA of the CDR3: TGTGCCAGCAGTCCCGGACAGGGGAACACTGAAGCTTTCTTT. It encodes CASSPGQGNTEAFF. V usage is TRBV6-5 and J usage is TRBJ1-1; 8 nucleotides agree with TRBD1. V was pared by 5 bases and J by 1 base, with 3 bases of the junction left unmatched. CDR1 is MNHEY, CDR2 SVGAGI, per germline. There are 14 residues in the CDR3.

The rearrangement links TRBV28 to TRBJ2-6; D tentatively reads TRBD1 or TRBD2 (5 bases each). The ends were cut back, 5 bases at V and 1 base at J, with 18 bases in the middle. CDR3 length: 18 amino acids. Germline CDR1 and CDR2: MDHEN and SYDVKM. CDR3 sequence (DNA): TGTGCCAGCAGTCCCCCCGTGGGGGTTTATTCTGGGGCCAACGTCCTGACTTTC. Residues: CASSPPVGVYSGANVLTF.

The chain uses TRBV28 and TRBJ2-2, with D unclear. The V end lost 8 bases, the J end lost 4 bases, and 11 bases lay between the germline ends. Germline V CDR1 and CDR2: MDHEN, SYDVKM. CDR3 size: 13 residues. For the CDR3, the DNA is TGTGCCAGCCGGGCTCAGCGCACCGGGGAGCTGTTTTTT. This gives the protein CASRAQRTGELFF.

The chain recombines TRBV5-1 with TRBJ1-4; 7 bases fit TRBD1. Germline CDR1 reads SGHRS; CDR2 reads YFSETQ. The CDR3 totals 14 residues. V was pared by 5 bases and J by 2 bases, with 3 bases of the junction left unmatched. DNA for the CDR3: TGCGCCAGCAGACCGGGACAGACTAATGAAAAACTGTTTTTT. Translating it yields CASRPGQTNEKLFF.

This chain joins TRBV2 and TRBJ2-5, with 10 bases identical to TRBD1. With 6 bases clipped from V and 2 bases from J, the junction kept 12 bases outside the gene matches. The CDR3 loop spans 17 amino acids. Germline V CDR1 and CDR2: SNHLY, FYNNEI. Here the CDR3 reads CASSDGQGGAGQETQYF. The CDR3 DNA sequence: TGTGCCAGCAGCGACGGACAGGGGGGAGCTGGACAAGAGACCCAGTACTTC.

This clone has just a few counts. The chain has TRBV4-2 and TRBJ1-5; D is unresolved. The CDR3 runs to 13 residues. Trimming took 1 base from V and 7 from J, leaving 8 bases between them. CDR1 and CDR2 (germline): LGHNA, YNFKEQ. The CDR3 DNA reads TGTGCCAGCAGCCAAGTCCAGAACCAGCCCCAGCATTTT. This codes for CASSQVQNQPQHF.

The chain couples TRBV14 to TRBJ2-1, with D possibly matching TRBD2 (6 bases). The ends were cut back, 4 bases at V and 4 bases at J, with 14 bases in the middle. The CDR3 is 15 residues long. Germline V CDR1 and CDR2: SGHDN, FVKESK. CDR3 residues: CASSPLGGPYNEQFF. DNA of the CDR3: TGTGCCAGCAGCCCCTTGGGGGGACCTTACAATGAGCAGTTCTTC.

The chain has TRBV2 and TRBJ2-6; 7 bases match TRBD1. This CDR3 contains 18 residues. After removal of 3 bases from V and 2 bases from J, the junction contained 10 bases not matched to a gene. The germline CDR1 and CDR2 sequences are SNHLY and FYNNEI. In DNA form, the CDR3 reads TGTGCCAGCAGTGATCCCTACGACAGGGCGCCTGGGGCCAACGTCCTGACTTTC. This gives the protein CASSDPYDRAPGANVLTF.

The chain is built from TRBV2 and TRBJ2-7; D call uncertain. V lost 3 bases to trimming and J lost 0 bases, with 9 bases between them. Germline-derived CDR1 and CDR2 are SNHLY and FYNNEI. This CDR3 is built from 14 residues. The DNA of the CDR3 is TGTGCCAGCAGTGAGTCGCTCGGCTCCTACGAGCAGTACTTC. Its translation is CASSESLGSYEQYF.

In regard to this clone: Other DNA sequences within the sample encode an identical CDR3. The gene calls are TRBV5-4 and TRBJ2-5, with D maybe TRBD2 (5 bases). The germline CDR1 and CDR2 sequences are SGHNT and YYREEE (reference sequence). Between the trimmed V and J ends, which lost 0 bases and 1 base, there was a span of 10 bases. There are 15 residues in the CDR3. The CDR3 nucleotides read TGTGCCAGCAGCTTGGGCCTGGCGGGCCAAGAGACCCAGTACTTC. Protein sequence: CASSLGLAGQETQYF.

This chain connects TRBV5-5 to TRBJ2-5, with 10 bases aligning to TRBD1. This CDR3 comprises 15 residues. CDR1 is SGHKS, CDR2 YYEKEE, per germline (reference sequence). The trim removed 5 bases at V and 5 bases at J, leaving 9 bases unmatched. Here the CDR3 DNA reads TGTGCCAGCAGGAACCCGACAGGGGGCTTGGAGACCCAGTACTTC. Amino acids: CASRNPTGGLETQYF.

The chain couples TRBV5-1 to TRBJ1-1; 7 bases agree with TRBD1. After removal of 2 bases from V and 8 bases from J, the junction contained 9 bases not matched to a gene. Germline CDR1 and CDR2: SGHRS and YFSETQ. This CDR3 is built from 14 residues. The CDR3 DNA sequence: TGCGCCAGCAGCTTTCAAACAGGGGCGACCGAAGCTTTCTTT. The encoded protein is CASSFQTGATEAFF.

This sequence joins TRBV19 and TRBJ2-5; TRBD1 matches 7 bases. Germline CDR1 LNHDA, CDR2 SQIVND (reference sequence). The ends lost 4 bases at V and 2 bases at J; junction bases unmatched: 1. This CDR3 is built from 13 residues. CDR3 sequence (DNA): TGTGCCAGTAGTAGGGACAGACAAGAGACCCAGTACTTC. This encodes CASSRDRQETQYF.

The chain uses TRBV19 and TRBJ2-7, with D maybe TRBD2 (6 bases). CDR3 length equals 15 residues. Looked up from germline, CDR1 is LNHDA and CDR2 is SQIVND (reference sequence). Trimming left V 4 bases short and J 1 base short, with 14 bases between. CDR3 protein: CASSRQAGQSYEQYF. In DNA form, the CDR3 reads TGTGCCAGTAGTAGACAAGCGGGTCAATCCTACGAGCAGTACTTC.

The chain employs TRBV7-2 and TRBJ1-2, with a tentative D call TRBD1 (5 bases). Per germline, CDR1 SGHTA and CDR2 FQGNSA. Deletions cut 3 bases from V and 1 base from J, with 15 bases between. The CDR3 runs 16 residues. CDR3 region: CASSFGGRGLNYGYTF. The CDR3 coding sequence is TGTGCCAGCAGCTTCGGGGGTCGAGGCCTTAACTATGGCTACACCTTC.

This chain links TRBV19 with TRBJ2-2, with TRBD2 matching 14 bases. The germline CDR1 and CDR2 sequences are LNHDA and SQIVND (reference sequence). The CDR3 runs to 15 residues. The V and J ends lost 6 bases and 7 bases, in that order; junction bases with no gene match: 4. The CDR3 nucleotides read TGTGCCAGTAGGGGGACTAGCGGGAGTCTCGGGGAGCTGTTTTTT. This gives the protein CASRGTSGSLGELFF.